The 29 T cell receptor beta chains given below trace back to one sample, sequenced in a study of T cell repertoires in cytomegalovirus infection. TCRdb reprocessed the reads via MiXCR and lists one record per CDR3 protein. Of about 200,000 distinct CDR3 sequences listed, about a tenth are singletons. The sample was PBMCs. These receptor sequences come from a human donor in good health (CMV status not recorded). Some clones in this sample may be carry-over from other donors' samples.

There are many counts of this clonotype. V and J are TRBV28 and TRBJ2-7, with D maybe TRBD1 (6 bases). Germline-derived CDR1 and CDR2 are MDHEN and SYDVKM. V was trimmed by 10 bases and J by 3 bases, leaving 16 bases between them. The length of the CDR3 is 13 residues. This chain's CDR3 is CATRGGHNYEQYF. The CDR3 DNA is TGTGCCACCCGAGGGGGACACAACTACGAGCAGTACTTC.

This clonotype has a handful of counts. The genes are TRBV28 and TRBJ1-1; D unclear. Germline loops: CDR1 MDHEN, CDR2 SYDVKM. This CDR3 is 14 amino acids long. The V end lost 6 bases, the J end lost 3 bases, and 14 bases lay between the germline ends. CDR3 residues: CASRLGFKDTEAFF. CDR3 coding DNA: TGTGCCAGCAGACTAGGGTTTAAGGACACTGAAGCTTTCTTT.

This clonotype was counted ten times or more. V is TRBV7-2 and J is TRBJ1-3; D gene ambiguous. The length of the CDR3 is 12 residues. V was pared by 6 bases and J by 4 bases, with 7 bases between. The germline V gene encodes CDR1 SGHTA and CDR2 FQGNSA. CDR3 protein: CASRPWGNTIYF. CDR3 bases: TGTGCCAGCAGGCCTTGGGGAAACACCATATATTTT.

This clonotype was recorded many times. This chain uses TRBV11-2 with TRBJ2-2, with a tentative D call TRBD2 (5 bases). The CDR3 is 15 amino acids. The V end was cut by 5 bases, the J end by 6 bases, with 16 bases between. Looked up from germline, CDR1 is SGHAT and CDR2 is FQNNGV. CDR3 residues: CASSHDLRASGELFF. As DNA, the CDR3 is TGTGCCAGCAGCCACGACCTGAGGGCTTCCGGGGAGCTGTTTTTT.

This clonotype showed up just a few times. The chain carries TRBV20-1 and TRBJ1-2, with 7 bases that match TRBD1. CDR1 and CDR2 (germline): DFQATT, SNEGSKA (reference sequence). The CDR3 runs 13 residues. V was pared by 2 bases and J by 4 bases, with 4 bases of the junction left unmatched. DNA for the CDR3: TGCAGTGCTAGACAACAGGGGATCTATGGCTACACCTTC. It encodes CSARQQGIYGYTF.

This chain uses TRBV12-3 or TRBV12-4 with TRBJ2-3; no definite D call. Trimming took off 5 bases at V and 3 bases at J, with 0 bases between the two ends. This CDR3 is built from 10 residues. CDR3 in DNA: TGTGCCAGCAGTACAGATACGCAGTATTTT. This gives the protein CASSTDTQYF.

Comment on this clonotype: This may come from a read error, since a much larger clone is one base off. The conserved closing phenylalanine or tryptophan is absent in this CDR3, likely reflecting a read error. The chain employs TRBV7-8 and TRBJ2-7; D is possibly TRBD1 (5 bases). CDR1 and CDR2 (germline): SGHVS, FQNEAQ. Between the trimmed V and J ends, which lost 0 bases and 7 bases, there was a span of 7 bases. The CDR3 spans 12 residues. CDR3 coding DNA: TGTGCCAGCAGCTTAGCGCGACAGGAGCAGTACCTC. Translation gives CASSLARQEQYL.

This clonotype appeared a few times. The genes are TRBV19 and TRBJ2-7, with 9 nucleotides matching TRBD2. This CDR3 has 15 amino acids. Losses at the gene ends were 5 bases for V and 1 base for J; bases not matched to a gene: 6. CDR1 LNHDA and CDR2 SQIVND come from the germline V gene (reference sequence). CDR3 loop: CASSPRLAESYEQYF. The DNA for the CDR3 is TGTGCCAGTAGTCCGAGACTAGCGGAGTCCTACGAGCAGTACTTC.

This clonotype has just a few counts. CDR3 protein: CASSQDYAWTYNEQFF. The DNA of the CDR3 is TGTGCCAGCAGCCAAGATTATGCCTGGACCTACAATGAGCAGTTCTTC. V and J are TRBV14 and TRBJ2-1; D is unclear. This CDR3 comprises 16 residues. Looked up from germline, CDR1 is SGHDN and CDR2 is FVKESK. V lost 0 bases, J lost 2 bases, and 11 bases lay in between.

The gene calls are TRBV30 and TRBJ2-7; TRBD1 matches at 8 bases. J was trimmed by 7 bases and V by 2 bases; bases with no gene match: 13. The CDR3 runs to 15 residues. The germline gives CDR1 GTSNPN, CDR2 SVGIG (reference sequence). The CDR3, as DNA: TGTGCCTGGAGTCCAGGACAGGGTCCCCAGGGAGAGCAGTACTTC. As protein: CAWSPGQGPQGEQYF. The full variable domain, with the rest looked up from reference TRBV30 and TRBJ2-7, is SQTIHQWPATLVQPVGSPLSLECTVEGTSNPNLYWYRQAAGRGLQLLFYSVGIGQISSEVPQNLSASRPQDRQFILSSKKLLLSDSGFYLCAWSPGQGPQGEQYFGPGTRLTVT.

This clonotype was detected only a few times. The gene calls are TRBV2 and TRBJ2-4, with D possibly being TRBD1 (7 bases). The V end was cut by 3 bases, the J end by 0 bases, with 12 bases between. Germline-derived CDR1 and CDR2 are SNHLY and FYNNEI. The CDR3 extends over 16 amino acids. In nucleotides, the CDR3 is TGTGCCAGCAGTGAGCGGGACAGAATAGCCAAAAACATTCAGTACTTC. This codes for CASSERDRIAKNIQYF. Filled out from reference TRBV2 and TRBJ2-4, the complete variable domain reads EPEVTQTPSHQVTQMGQEVILRCVPISNHLYFYWYRQILGQKVEFLVSFYNNEISEKSEIFDDQFSVERPDGSNFTLKIRSTKLEDSAMYFCASSERDRIAKNIQYFGAGTRLSVL.

This clonotype has just a few counts. J is TRBJ2-3 and V is TRBV3-1; 7 nucleotides align to TRBD2. Germline CDR1 and CDR2: LGHDT and YNNKEL (reference sequence). Losses at the gene ends were 4 bases for V and 2 bases for J; bases not matched to a gene: 9. The CDR3 covers 16 residues. CDR3 nucleotides: TGTGCCAGCAGCCCAAGCGGGGCGGGGTACACAGATACGCAGTATTTT. Protein product: CASSPSGAGYTDTQYF.

This clonotype appeared many times. The J gene is TRBJ2-3, the V gene TRBV7-2; maybe TRBD2 (5 bases). The germline gives CDR1 SGHTA, CDR2 FQGNSA. V was shortened by 7 bases and J by 3 bases, with 14 bases between the two germline ends. This CDR3 has 14 residues. CDR3 sequence reads: CASTVRGSTDTQYF. CDR3 DNA sequence: TGTGCCAGCACCGTTCGGGGATCAACAGATACGCAGTATTTT.

Ten or more counts support this clonotype. This chain connects TRBV7-2 to TRBJ1-4; D gene unclear. Trimming took 3 bases from V and 0 from J, leaving 5 bases between them. CDR1 is SGHTA and CDR2 is FQGNSA in the germline V gene. The CDR3 spans 14 residues. CDR3 amino acids: CASSFSSTNEKLFF. CDR3 sequence (DNA): TGTGCCAGCAGCTTCTCCTCAACTAATGAAAAACTGTTTTTT.

This clonotype has a handful of counts. The chain uses TRBV12-3 or TRBV12-4 and TRBJ2-1, with TRBD2 matching over 10 bases. V shed 1 base, J shed 11 bases, and the junction held 8 bases outside the gene matches. The CDR3 loop spans 15 amino acids. DNA of the CDR3: TGTGCCAGCAGTTTAGGACTAGCGGGCACCACGCAGCAGTTCTTC. Protein sequence: CASSLGLAGTTQQFF.

In its sample, this clonotype was seen many times. The V call is TRBV19, the J call TRBJ2-5; 8 bases fit TRBD2. Germline CDR1 reads LNHDA; CDR2 reads SQIVND (reference sequence). The CDR3 is 13 residues long. V was pared by 6 bases and J by 4 bases, with 4 bases of the junction left unmatched. The CDR3 sequence is CASRNLAGETQYF. CDR3 sequence (DNA): TGTGCCAGTAGAAACCTAGCGGGAGAGACCCAGTACTTC.

This clonotype was seen a handful of times. The J gene is TRBJ2-3, the V gene TRBV28, with 10 positions matching TRBD1. J was trimmed by 3 bases and V by 5 bases; bases with no gene match: 8. CDR1 MDHEN and CDR2 SYDVKM come from the germline V gene. This CDR3 contains 16 residues. CDR3 nucleotides: TGTGCCAGCAGTCAACCGGGACAGGGGAGAACAGATACGCAGTATTTT. Protein product: CASSQPGQGRTDTQYF.

This clonotype was seen repeatedly, ten times or more. The chain joins TRBV19 to TRBJ1-5; the D gene is possibly TRBD1 (6 bases). The V and J ends lost 5 bases and 3 bases respectively, with 17 bases between them. Germline V gives CDR1 LNHDA, CDR2 SQIVND (reference sequence). This CDR3 spans 16 amino acids. CDR3 nucleotide sequence: TGTGCCAGTAGTCTACACACAGGGAACGCCAATCAGCCCCAGCATTTT. It codes for CASSLHTGNANQPQHF.

This clonotype was seen many times. The chain has TRBV6-1 and TRBJ2-1; 7 bases map to TRBD2. The CDR3 spans 13 residues. CDR1 is MNHNS and CDR2 is SASEGT in the germline V gene. The V and J ends lost 7 bases and 16 bases, in that order; junction bases with no gene match: 16. This chain's CDR3 is CASKTLAASSSFF. The CDR3 nucleotides are TGTGCCAGCAAAACGCTAGCGGCTTCCTCCAGTTTCTTC.

This clonotype was observed a handful of times. V gene TRBV6-2 or TRBV6-3 combines with J gene TRBJ1-6, with a tentative D call TRBD1 (5 bases). In germline, CDR1 is MNHEY, CDR2 SVGEGT. The CDR3 has 15 amino acids. Trimming cost V 0 bases and J 11 bases, with 14 bases left between them. In DNA, the CDR3 is TGTGCCAGCAGTTACTCGACAAGGGGAAGGACACCCCTCCACTTT. This gives the protein CASSYSTRGRTPLHF.

This clonotype was found many times. The J gene is TRBJ1-5, the V gene TRBV19; maybe TRBD1 (6 bases). CDR3 length: 14 amino acids. V shed 7 bases and J shed 4 bases, with 14 bases lying between them. CDR1 and CDR2 (germline): LNHDA, SQIVND (reference sequence). CDR3 coding DNA: TGTGCCAGTAACCTATACAGGGAAAATCAGCCCCAGCATTTT. Amino acid sequence: CASNLYRENQPQHF.

This clonotype was recorded many times. The rearrangement links TRBV7-2 to TRBJ2-7; TRBD1 matches at 8 bases. Per germline, CDR1 SGHTA and CDR2 FQGNSA. The length of the CDR3 is 14 residues. With V trimmed by 4 bases and J by 2 bases, 4 bases remained unmatched. The CDR3 sequence is CASSYRGYPYEQYF. In DNA, the CDR3 is TGTGCCAGCAGCTACAGGGGGTACCCCTACGAGCAGTACTTC.

The rearrangement links TRBV4-1 to TRBJ2-2, with TRBD2 matching 10 bases. Unmatched junction bases numbered 4, after V lost 5 bases and J lost 1 base. Germline V gene data show CDR1 as MGHRA and CDR2 as YSYEKL. CDR3 length equals 16 residues. CDR3 loop: CASSIRLAGNTGELFF. The CDR3 coding sequence is TGCGCCAGCAGCATACGACTAGCGGGGAACACCGGGGAGCTGTTTTTT.

This clonotype was observed a handful of times. J is TRBJ1-5 and V is TRBV6-2 or TRBV6-3; 7 bases agree with TRBD1. The V gene's germline CDR1 is MNHEY and CDR2 SVGEGT. The CDR3 length is 13 residues. Trimming at V came to 8 bases and at J to 3 bases, leaving 4 bases not matched to a gene. The CDR3 loop reads CASGQGDNQPQHF. CDR3 DNA sequence: TGTGCCAGCGGGCAGGGGGACAATCAGCCCCAGCATTTT.

V gene TRBV2 combines with J gene TRBJ1-1, with a tentative D call TRBD1 (6 bases). V dropped 8 bases and J dropped 6 bases, with 13 bases sitting between them. Germline loops: CDR1 SNHLY, CDR2 FYNNEI. This CDR3 has 12 residues. As DNA, the CDR3 is TGTGCCAGCCATCGTCAGGGGTCTGAAGCTTTCTTT. Its translation: CASHRQGSEAFF.

In its sample, this clonotype was seen many times. V usage is TRBV6-1 and J usage is TRBJ2-7; D is possibly TRBD2 (5 bases). The germline gives CDR1 MNHNS, CDR2 SASEGT. The CDR3 contains 13 residues. V was pared by 2 bases and J by 4 bases, with 9 bases between. The CDR3 is CASSELRGYEQYF. In DNA, the CDR3 is TGTGCCAGCAGTGAATTACGGGGTTACGAGCAGTACTTC.

This clonotype was seen many times. The J gene is TRBJ2-7, the V gene TRBV4-1; D is unresolved. V lost 0 bases, J lost 2 bases, and 17 bases lay in between. The CDR3 is 17 residues long. In germline, CDR1 is MGHRA, CDR2 YSYEKL. CDR3 protein: CASSQDQLSWGPYEQYF. The DNA of the CDR3 is TGCGCCAGCAGCCAAGATCAGCTTAGTTGGGGTCCCTACGAGCAGTACTTC.

The J gene is TRBJ1-5, the V gene TRBV15; weak D call: TRBD1 (5 bases). V was trimmed by 0 bases and J by 2 bases, leaving 20 bases between them. CDR3 size: 19 residues. Per germline, CDR1 LNHNV and CDR2 YYDKDF (reference sequence). DNA for the CDR3: TGTGCCACCAGCAGAGATTCAGGGCAGTTTAGCGGTGGCAATCAGCCCCAGCATTTT. Protein sequence: CATSRDSGQFSGGNQPQHF.

This clonotype was detected ten times or more. This chain connects TRBV19 to TRBJ1-4, with D possibly being TRBD1 (5 bases). Deletions cut 4 bases from V and 4 bases from J, with 13 bases between. The CDR3 runs to 15 residues. Germline V gives CDR1 LNHDA, CDR2 SQIVND (reference sequence). CDR3 amino acids: CASSRSPGLNEKLFF. As DNA, the CDR3 is TGTGCCAGTAGTAGGAGCCCGGGACTTAATGAAAAACTGTTTTTT.